This T cell receptor (beta chain) emerged from a study of cytomegalovirus exposure and HLA in healthy donors. Germline CDR1 and CDR2: SGHDT and YYEEEE. Losses at the gene ends were 1 base for V and 1 base for J; bases not matched to a gene: 7. CDR3 length: 16 residues. Primers included in the PCR were 60 Vbeta and 13 Jbeta primers. Assay used: immunoSEQ multiplex PCR; TCRdb lists only in-frame clones, some missing. This repertoire shows 100,000 to 150,000 clones, over 60% found once; its top ten account for about 13%. The material sequenced was PBMCs. The TCR was taken from a woman aged 35 to 49 in good health and CMV-seropositive. This chain joins TRBV5-6 and TRBJ2-7, with 8 bases matching TRBD2. CDR3 DNA sequence: TGTGCCAGCAGCTTGTCCCGGACTAGCTTTTCCTACGAGCAGTACTTC. Residues: CASSLSRTSFSYEQYF.